These T cell receptor beta chains were read from a single sample in a study of T cells in Graves' hyperthyroidism and ophthalmopathy. From the multiplex PCR reads, TCRdb called clonotypes with MiXCR, one entry per CDR3 protein. The table records approximately 610,000 distinct CDR3 sequences, approximately 15% of them present only once. The specimen sequenced was blood. These receptors were taken from a woman under 30 with Graves' hyperthyroidism. CDR3s include the opening cysteine and the closing phenylalanine or tryptophan. The D gene is left open where the match is weak. Part of the rows lack a size; the others show once, few, many or a class for expanded clones.

j_call | cdr3_length | v_call | d_call | clone_size | cdr3_aa | cdr3_nt
TRBJ2-7 | 15 | TRBV19 | - | few | CASSISYRTSYEQYF | TGTGCCAGTAGTATAAGTTACCGAACCTCCTACGAGCAGTACTTC
TRBJ1-5 | 17 | TRBV3-1 | TRBD1 | many | CASSQGRMTGYNQPQHF | TGTGCCAGCAGCCAAGGAAGGATGACAGGGTACAATCAGCCCCAGCATTTT
TRBJ2-7 | 15 | TRBV12-3/TRBV12-4 | TRBD1 | - | CASSVRDRDSYEQYF | TGTGCCAGCAGTGTCCGGGACAGGGACTCCTACGAGCAGTACTTC
TRBJ2-1 | 16 | TRBV7-2 | TRBD1 | many | CASSRPKGQVMDEQFF | TGTGCCAGCAGCCGACCTAAGGGACAGGTCATGGATGAGCAGTTCTTC
TRBJ2-5 | 14 | TRBV7-9 | - | many | CASSPGGWQETQYF | TGTGCCAGCAGCCCCGGAGGGTGGCAAGAGACCCAGTACTTC
TRBJ1-3 | 15 | TRBV3-1 | - | few | CASSQDAPRRNTIYF | TGTGCCAGCAGCCAAGATGCACCTAGGAGAAACACCATATATTTT
TRBJ2-7 | 14 | TRBV6-2/TRBV6-3 | TRBD2 | - | CASRIAGSSYEQYF | TGTGCCAGCAGAATAGCGGGGAGCTCCTACGAGCAGTACTTC
TRBJ2-1 | 15 | TRBV20-1 | TRBD2 | - | CSARPGTSGGNEQFF | TGCAGTGCTAGACCCGGGACTAGCGGGGGAAATGAGCAGTTCTTC
TRBJ2-6 | 17 | TRBV29-1 | TRBD2 | - | CSVGGGSSSSGANVLTF | TGCAGCGTTGGGGGGGGGTCCAGCTCCTCTGGGGCCAACGTCCTGACTTTC
TRBJ1-1 | 16 | TRBV7-2 | TRBD1 | - | CASRRAPQGANTEAFF | TGTGCCAGCAGGAGAGCCCCACAGGGGGCCAACACTGAAGCTTTCTTT
TRBJ1-2 | 14 | TRBV12-3/TRBV12-4 | TRBD1 | many | CASSPRTGGYGYTF | TGTGCCAGCAGTCCCCGGACAGGGGGCTATGGCTACACCTTC
TRBJ2-7 | 18 | TRBV6-9 | TRBD2 | - | CASSYLGGLAGETYEQYF | TGTGCCAGCAGTTACCTCGGGGGACTAGCGGGAGAAACCTACGAGCAGTACTTC
TRBJ2-5 | 16 | TRBV11-2 | - | many | CASSFGTRAAGETQYF | TGTGCCAGCAGCTTTGGTACTAGGGCTGCCGGGGAGACCCAGTACTTC
TRBJ2-1 | 16 | TRBV5-6 | - | few | CASSLVLSSSYNEQFF | TGTGCCAGCAGCTTGGTACTATCGAGCTCCTACAATGAGCAGTTCTTC
TRBJ1-1 | 15 | TRBV29-1 | - | - | CSVEVQGLLNTEAFF | TGCAGCGTTGAAGTGCAGGGGTTATTGAACACTGAAGCTTTCTTT
TRBJ2-3 | 16 | TRBV24-1 | - | few | CATSDQGRIGADTQYF | TGTGCCACCAGTGACCAGGGACGGATAGGGGCAGATACGCAGTATTTT
TRBJ1-2 | 15 | TRBV5-1 | - | - | CASSLGSGPPYGYTF | TGCGCCAGCAGCTTGGGTTCGGGGCCTCCCTATGGCTACACCTTC
TRBJ1-5 | 15 | TRBV20-1 | - | few | CSASVVSGGNQPQHF | TGCAGTGCTAGTGTAGTATCGGGGGGCAATCAGCCCCAGCATTTT
TRBJ2-5 | 18 | TRBV3-2 | - | once | CAPPWGGGLAGVEETQYF | TGTGCTCCTCCCTGGGGGGGTGGACTAGCAGGAGTTGAAGAGACCCAGTACTTC
TRBJ1-4 | 14 | TRBV6-1 | TRBD1 | - | CASRPGGWDEKLFF | TGTGCCAGCAGGCCAGGGGGATGGGATGAAAAACTGTTTTTT
TRBJ2-3 | 12 | TRBV29-1 | - | many | CSGRGIGDTQYF | TGCAGCGGGAGGGGGATAGGAGATACGCAGTATTTT
TRBJ2-1 | 15 | TRBV5-1 | TRBD2 | - | CASRWTSGTYNEQFF | TGCGCCAGCAGGTGGACTAGCGGGACGTACAATGAGCAGTTCTTC
TRBJ2-4 | 13 | TRBV4-3 | - | many | CASSQDRENIQYF | TGCGCCAGCAGCCAAGATCGGGAAAACATTCAGTACTTC
TRBJ2-3 | 11 | TRBV29-1 | - | - | CSVETGNTQYF | TGCAGCGTGGAGACAGGTAATACGCAGTATTTT
TRBJ1-1 | 17 | TRBV2 | - | many | CASSEAGRPGLNTEAFF | TGTGCCAGCAGTGAAGCGGGAAGACCGGGGTTGAACACTGAAGCTTTCTTT
TRBJ1-2 | 15 | TRBV14 | - | few | CASSQGYSANYGYTF | TGTGCCAGCAGCCAAGGGTACTCGGCAAACTATGGCTACACCTTC
TRBJ1-5 | 16 | TRBV5-6 | - | many | CASSLGAARSNQPQHF | TGTGCCAGCAGCTTGGGGGCAGCGAGGAGCAATCAGCCCCAGCATTTT
TRBJ1-4 | 15 | TRBV3-1 | - | few | CASSQETGRREKLFF | TGTGCCAGCAGCCAAGAAACAGGGAGGCGTGAAAAACTGTTTTTT
TRBJ1-4 | 15 | TRBV6-5 | - | - | CASSYTGATNEKLFF | TGTGCCAGCAGTTACACTGGTGCAACTAATGAAAAACTGTTTTTT
TRBJ2-5 | 14 | TRBV7-2 | - | few | CASSPYRGEETQYF | TGTGCCAGCAGCCCTTACCGGGGAGAAGAGACCCAGTACTTC
TRBJ1-1 | 14 | TRBV20-1 | TRBD1 | many | CSASTTGRHTEAFF | TGCAGTGCTAGCACGACAGGGAGGCACACTGAAGCTTTCTTT
TRBJ2-2 | 17 | TRBV5-5 | TRBD2 | - | CASSLVGLATNTGELFF | TGTGCCAGCAGCTTGGTGGGACTAGCAACTAACACCGGGGAGCTGTTTTTT
TRBJ2-2 | 15 | TRBV24-1 | - | - | CATTNGEGSTGELFF | TGTGCCACCACCAATGGCGAGGGAAGCACCGGGGAGCTGTTTTTT
TRBJ2-3 | 15 | TRBV20-1 | - | many | CSARDPGGASDTQYF | TGCAGTGCTAGAGATCCAGGAGGGGCATCGGATACGCAGTATTTT
TRBJ2-7 | 15 | TRBV7-9 | - | many | CASSPPGTDSYEQYF | TGTGCCAGCAGCCCACCCGGGACTGATTCCTACGAGCAGTACTTC
TRBJ2-3 | 14 | TRBV20-1 | - | - | CSAETIGSTDTRYF | TGCAGTGCCGAAACGATTGGATCCACAGATACGCGGTATTTT
TRBJ2-3 | 13 | TRBV28 | TRBD1 | - | CASRDRATDTQYF | TGTGCCAGCCGGGACAGGGCCACAGATACGCAGTATTTT